The entry below describes one T cell receptor beta chain. Its antigen is not yet known. The missing CDR3 end, 3 residues past where the read stops, is filled in from the germline J gene. Every participant had a single incident cervical HPV16 infection, and prevalent HPV16 infections were excluded. Cervical HPV DNA was detected with MY09/MY11 PCR, and genotyping was done by dot-blot hybridization. Around 16 mL of heparinized blood were centrifuged, and the buffy coat was aliquoted, frozen at -30°C, then stored at -80°C. QIAGEN kits were used to extract genomic DNA from the buffy coat specimens. Using the immunoSEQ assay, multiplex PCR amplified TCR beta CDR3 regions from an average of approximately 1,300 ng of genomic DNA per sample. To correct primer bias, the assay used a complete synthetic TCR repertoire to set an amplification baseline. The amplicons were sequenced using the Illumina platform. Turning to the authors' computational methods: Sequence errors were corrected by clustering with frequency ratios and a modified nearest-neighbor algorithm, and the sequences were then analyzed in the immunoSEQ Analyzer using IMGT gene definitions. At each rarefaction depth, TCR richness and evenness were averaged across 20 rarefaction repeats, and any sample with fewer sequences than the depth was left out. Wilcoxon rank sum tests with FDR correction were used to compare V, D and J gene relative abundances between the groups. An intraclass correlation of approximately 96% for TCR richness and an average of roughly 80% across 66 gene segments were obtained from the blinded duplicates. Entries here come from immuneACCESS through TCRdb and include only in-frame sequences with V and J called. Some clones fail to appear in such tables; in the studies checked, an unresolved V gene covers under half of the shortfall, and the cause of the remainder is unknown. V and J calls and clone size are as listed in that table; D and trimming were resolved from the DNA. The sample's table lists a count of 44,000 or so clones. The top ten clones comprise approximately 1% of the sample.

Here V drops 8 bases and J drops 2 bases, and the junction holds 7 bases not matched to any gene. For CDR1 and CDR2, the germline V gene (reference sequence) lists LNHDA and SQIVND. The CDR3 contains 14 residues, cysteine and phenylalanine counted. The CDR3 was read in part: 33 bases, with the frame set at base 1. These data are taken from a study of T cells in women clearing cervical HPV infection (dated by TCRdb to the late 2010s). About the full investigation: Cases were 20 to 25 women with histologically confirmed HPV16-related CIN3 or worse, including a couple of invasive cancers. HLA typing was available for only a few women, so HLA type could not be excluded as a confounder. An exploratory proof-of-principle case-control study, nested within the Guanacaste HPV Natural History Study in Costa Rica, was conducted to compare TCR repertoires across cervical HPV16 outcomes. Five blinded duplicates per group were added as quality controls, so that about 60 samples were obtained: 50 or so participants and approximately 10 replicates. Blood from cases was collected at the visit where the lesion was first found, while blood from controls was collected once the infection could no longer be detected. Cases and controls were matched on year of sample collection and on age within five years. The approximately 23 controls were women who cleared a single incident HPV16 infection within 12 months without developing precancer or cancer. In the parent cohort, 8,500 to 12,000 women aged 18 or older were enrolled in Guanacaste, Costa Rica, during about 1993 to 1995 and were followed for roughly 7 years. For cases, the median interval between lesion detection and blood sampling was over 130 days, with an interquartile range of roughly 85 to 200 days. Cases had a median age of about 34 years and controls had a median age of approximately 40, with no significant differences in baseline characteristics. Findings and caveats that apply to the study as a whole: TRBV6-7 relative abundance was lower in cases than in controls (roughly 0.12% versus 0.15%; Bonferroni P = 0.0008). Random forest classifiers that combined richness and V gene abundances separated cases from controls with an estimated AUC of 0.83. The cross-sectional design could not show whether associations preceded infection or resulted from it; effector/memory subsets and HPV-specific T cells were not isolated. CIN3+ cases had significantly higher TCR repertoire richness than controls across sequencing depths, but evenness did not differ between the groups. Because the number of T cells per sample was unknown, the richness differences could reflect varying T-cell content rather than repertoire biology.

This TCR derives from a woman aged 18 to 75 with a cervical HPV16 infection that either progressed to CIN3+ or cleared (not recorded which). Sequencing was done on a sample of blood buffy coat. The chain is made from TRBV19 and TRBJ1-2; TRBD1 aligns with 8 central bases. The encoded CDR3 is CASLRQGRNYGYTF. The sequenced CDR3 bases are TGTGCCAGTCTCCGACAGGGGAGAAACTATGGC.